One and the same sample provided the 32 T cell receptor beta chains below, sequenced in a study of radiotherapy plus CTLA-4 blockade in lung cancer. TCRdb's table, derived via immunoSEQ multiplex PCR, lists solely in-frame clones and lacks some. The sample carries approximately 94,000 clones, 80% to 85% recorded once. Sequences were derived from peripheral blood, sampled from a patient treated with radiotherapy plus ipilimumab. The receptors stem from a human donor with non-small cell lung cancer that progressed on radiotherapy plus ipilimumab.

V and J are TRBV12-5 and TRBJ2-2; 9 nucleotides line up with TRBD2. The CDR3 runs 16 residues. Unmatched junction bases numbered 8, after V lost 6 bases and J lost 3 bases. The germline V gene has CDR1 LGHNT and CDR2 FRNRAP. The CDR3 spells CASGPISGRYTGELFF. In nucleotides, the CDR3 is TGTGCTAGTGGACCTATAAGCGGGAGGTACACCGGGGAGCTGTTTTTT.

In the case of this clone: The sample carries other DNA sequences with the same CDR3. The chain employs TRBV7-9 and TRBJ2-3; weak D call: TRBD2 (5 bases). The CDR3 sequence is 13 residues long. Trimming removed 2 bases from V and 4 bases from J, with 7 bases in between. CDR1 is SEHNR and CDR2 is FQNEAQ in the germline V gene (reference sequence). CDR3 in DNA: TGTGCCAGCAGCTTACGGGGTGCAGATACGCAGTATTTT. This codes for CASSLRGADTQYF.

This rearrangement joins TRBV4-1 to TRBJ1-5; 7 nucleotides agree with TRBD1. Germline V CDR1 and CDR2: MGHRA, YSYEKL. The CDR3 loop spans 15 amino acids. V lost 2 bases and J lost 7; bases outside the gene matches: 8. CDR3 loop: CASSQRQGTGQPQHF. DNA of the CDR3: TGCGCCAGCAGCCAAAGACAGGGAACGGGGCAGCCCCAGCATTTT.

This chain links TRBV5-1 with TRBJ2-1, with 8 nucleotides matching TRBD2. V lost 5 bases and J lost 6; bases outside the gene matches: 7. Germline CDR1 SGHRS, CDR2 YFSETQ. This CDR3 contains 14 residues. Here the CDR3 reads CASREGTSLNEQFF. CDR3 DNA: TGCGCCAGCAGAGAGGGGACTAGTCTCAATGAGCAGTTCTTC.

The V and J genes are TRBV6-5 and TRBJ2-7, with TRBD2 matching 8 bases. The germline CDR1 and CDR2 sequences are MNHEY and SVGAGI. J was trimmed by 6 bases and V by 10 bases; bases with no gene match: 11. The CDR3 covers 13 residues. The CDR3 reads CATAGAGGGEQYV. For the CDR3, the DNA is TGTGCCACCGCCGGGGCGGGAGGCGGCGAGCAGTACGTC.

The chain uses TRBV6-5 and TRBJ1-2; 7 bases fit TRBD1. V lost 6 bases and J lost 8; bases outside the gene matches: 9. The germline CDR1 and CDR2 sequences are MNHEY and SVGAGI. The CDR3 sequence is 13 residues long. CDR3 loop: CASSGLTGKGYTF. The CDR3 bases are TGTGCCAGCAGCGGACTGACAGGGAAGGGCTACACCTTC.

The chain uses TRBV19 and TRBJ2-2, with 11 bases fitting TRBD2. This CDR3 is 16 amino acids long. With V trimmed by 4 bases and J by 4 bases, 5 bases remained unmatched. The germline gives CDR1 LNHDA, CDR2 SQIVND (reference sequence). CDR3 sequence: CASSTLSGRGTGELFF. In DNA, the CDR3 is TGTGCCAGTAGTACCCTTAGCGGGAGGGGCACCGGGGAGCTGTTTTTT. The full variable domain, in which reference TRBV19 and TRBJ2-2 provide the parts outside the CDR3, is DGGITQSPKYLFRKEGQNVTLSCEQNLNHDAMYWYRQDPGQGLRLIYYSQIVNDFQKGDIAEGYSVSREKKESFPLTVTSAQKNPTAFYLCASSTLSGRGTGELFFGEGSRLTVL.

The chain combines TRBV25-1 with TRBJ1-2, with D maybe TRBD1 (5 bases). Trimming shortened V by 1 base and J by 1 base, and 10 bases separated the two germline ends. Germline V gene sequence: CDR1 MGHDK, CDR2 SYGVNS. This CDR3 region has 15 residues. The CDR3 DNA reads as TGTGCCAGCAGTGAATCGGGGACGGGTAACTATGGCTACACCTTC. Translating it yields CASSESGTGNYGYTF.

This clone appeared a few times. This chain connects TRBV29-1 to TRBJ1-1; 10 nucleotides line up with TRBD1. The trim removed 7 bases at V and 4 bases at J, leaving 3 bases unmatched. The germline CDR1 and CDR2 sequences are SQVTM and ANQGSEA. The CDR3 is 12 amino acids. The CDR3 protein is CSAGTGVTEAFF. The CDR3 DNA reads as TGCAGCGCCGGGACAGGGGTCACTGAAGCTTTCTTT.

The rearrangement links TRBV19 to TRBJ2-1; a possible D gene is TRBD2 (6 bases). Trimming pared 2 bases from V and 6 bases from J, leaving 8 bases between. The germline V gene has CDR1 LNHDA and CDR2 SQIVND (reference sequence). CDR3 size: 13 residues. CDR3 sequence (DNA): TGTGCCAGTAGTATACTAGCGTTCAATGAGCAGTTCTTC. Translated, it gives CASSILAFNEQFF.

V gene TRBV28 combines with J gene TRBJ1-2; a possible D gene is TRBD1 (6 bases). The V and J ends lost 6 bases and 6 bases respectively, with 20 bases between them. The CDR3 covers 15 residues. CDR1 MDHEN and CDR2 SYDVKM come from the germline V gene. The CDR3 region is CASSPVSTGLDGYTF. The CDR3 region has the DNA TGTGCCAGCAGCCCGGTTTCTACAGGGTTGGATGGCTACACCTTC.

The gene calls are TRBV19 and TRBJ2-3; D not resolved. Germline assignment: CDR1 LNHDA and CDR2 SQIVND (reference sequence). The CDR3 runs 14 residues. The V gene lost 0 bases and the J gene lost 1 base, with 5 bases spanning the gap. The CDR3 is CASSIDPGTDTQYF. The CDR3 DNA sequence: TGTGCCAGTAGTATAGATCCAGGCACAGATACGCAGTATTTT.

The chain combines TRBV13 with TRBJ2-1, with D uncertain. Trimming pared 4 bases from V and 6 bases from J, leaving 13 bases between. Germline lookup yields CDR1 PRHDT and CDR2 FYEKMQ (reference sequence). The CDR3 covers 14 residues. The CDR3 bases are TGTGCCAGCAGCTCAACGACCCGCCGCAATGAGCAGTTCTTC. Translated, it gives CASSSTTRRNEQFF.

CDR3 nucleotide sequence: TGTGCCAGCAGCGTATACGCAAACATGGGGGGGACTGAAGCTTTCTTT. It specifies CASSVYANMGGTEAFF. The gene calls are TRBV9 and TRBJ1-1, with D possibly matching TRBD1 (5 bases). CDR1 and CDR2 from the germline V gene are SGDLS and YYNGEE. This CDR3 region has 16 residues. With 1 base removed from V and 5 bases from J, the gap between germline ends came to 18 bases. The entire variable domain, with the rest obtained from reference TRBV9 and TRBJ1-1, is as follows: DSGVTQTPKHLITATGQRVTLRCSPRSGDLSVYWYQQSLDQGLQFLIQYYNGEERAKGNILERFSAQQFPDLHSELNLSSLELGDSALYFCASSVYANMGGTEAFFGQGTRLTVV.

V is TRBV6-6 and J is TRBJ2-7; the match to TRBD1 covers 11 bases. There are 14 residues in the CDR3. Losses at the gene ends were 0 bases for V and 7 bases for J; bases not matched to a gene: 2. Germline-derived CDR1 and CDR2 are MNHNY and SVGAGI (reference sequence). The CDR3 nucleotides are TGTGCCAGCAGTTACTCAGGGACAGGGGGAGAGCAGTACTTC. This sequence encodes CASSYSGTGGEQYF.

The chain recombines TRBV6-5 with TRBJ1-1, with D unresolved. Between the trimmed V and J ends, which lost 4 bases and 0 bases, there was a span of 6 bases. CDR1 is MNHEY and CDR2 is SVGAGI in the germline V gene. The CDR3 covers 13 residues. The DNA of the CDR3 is TGTGCCAGCAGTTCGTCACTGAACACTGAAGCTTTCTTT. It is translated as CASSSSLNTEAFF.

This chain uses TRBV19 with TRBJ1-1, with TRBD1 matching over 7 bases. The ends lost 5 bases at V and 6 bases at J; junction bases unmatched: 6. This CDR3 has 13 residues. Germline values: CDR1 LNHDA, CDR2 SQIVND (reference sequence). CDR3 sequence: CASSPDRAPEAFF. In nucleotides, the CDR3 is TGTGCCAGTAGTCCAGACAGGGCCCCTGAAGCTTTCTTT.

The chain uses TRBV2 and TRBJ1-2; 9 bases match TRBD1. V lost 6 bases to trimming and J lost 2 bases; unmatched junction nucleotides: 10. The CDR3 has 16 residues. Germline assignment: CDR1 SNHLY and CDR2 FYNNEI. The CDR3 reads CASRDRGGSRNYGYTF. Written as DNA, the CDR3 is TGTGCCAGCAGAGACAGGGGGGGATCTCGGAACTATGGCTACACCTTC.

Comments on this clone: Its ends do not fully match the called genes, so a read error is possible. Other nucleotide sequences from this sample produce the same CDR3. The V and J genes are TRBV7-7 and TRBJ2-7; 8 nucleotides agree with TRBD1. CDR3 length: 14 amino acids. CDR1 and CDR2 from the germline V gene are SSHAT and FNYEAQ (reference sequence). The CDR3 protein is CASSLATGAYEQYF. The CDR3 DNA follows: TGTGCTAGCAGCTTAGCGACAGGGGCATACGAGCAGTACTTT.

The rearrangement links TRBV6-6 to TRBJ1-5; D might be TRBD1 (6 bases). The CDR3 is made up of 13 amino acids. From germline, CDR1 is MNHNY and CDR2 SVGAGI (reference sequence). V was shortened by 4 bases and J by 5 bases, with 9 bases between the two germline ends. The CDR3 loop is CASSSNRDQPQHF. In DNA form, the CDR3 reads TGTGCCAGCAGTTCTAACAGGGATCAGCCCCAGCATTTT.

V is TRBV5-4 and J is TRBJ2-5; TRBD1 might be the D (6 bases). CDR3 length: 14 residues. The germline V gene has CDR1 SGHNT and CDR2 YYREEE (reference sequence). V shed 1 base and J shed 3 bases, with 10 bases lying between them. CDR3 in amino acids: CASSLRQVKETQYF. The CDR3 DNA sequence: TGTGCCAGCAGCTTGAGACAGGTTAAAGAGACCCAGTACTTC.

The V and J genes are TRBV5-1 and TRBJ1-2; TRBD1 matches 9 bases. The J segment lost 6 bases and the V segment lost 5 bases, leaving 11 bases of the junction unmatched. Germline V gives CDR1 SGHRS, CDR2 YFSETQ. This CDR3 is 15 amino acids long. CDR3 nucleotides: TGCGCCAGCAGTTTGAGGACAGGGGTTTACAATGGCTACACCTTC. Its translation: CASSLRTGVYNGYTF.

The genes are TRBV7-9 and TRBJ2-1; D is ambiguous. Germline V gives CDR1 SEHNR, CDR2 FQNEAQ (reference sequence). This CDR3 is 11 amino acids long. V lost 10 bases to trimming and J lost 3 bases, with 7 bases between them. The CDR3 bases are TGTGCCACCCAACGCTACAATGAGCAGTTCTTC. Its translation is CATQRYNEQFF.

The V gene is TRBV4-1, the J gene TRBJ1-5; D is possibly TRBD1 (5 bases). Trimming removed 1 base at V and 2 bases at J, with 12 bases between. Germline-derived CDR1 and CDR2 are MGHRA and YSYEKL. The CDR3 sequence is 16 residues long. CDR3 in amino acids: CASSQVGVGGNQPQHF. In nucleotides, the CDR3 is TGCGCCAGCAGCCAAGTTGGGGTGGGGGGCAATCAGCCCCAGCATTTT.

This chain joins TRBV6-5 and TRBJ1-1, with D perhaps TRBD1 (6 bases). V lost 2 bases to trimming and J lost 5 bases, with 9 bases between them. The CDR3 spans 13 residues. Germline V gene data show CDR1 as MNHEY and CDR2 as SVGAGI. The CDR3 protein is CASSYLGTTEAFF. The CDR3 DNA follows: TGTGCCAGCAGTTACCTGGGGACAACTGAAGCTTTCTTT.

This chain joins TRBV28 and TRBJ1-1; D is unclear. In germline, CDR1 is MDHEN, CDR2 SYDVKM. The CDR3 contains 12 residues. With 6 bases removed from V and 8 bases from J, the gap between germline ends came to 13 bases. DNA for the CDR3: TGTGCCAGCAGAACGGGTTCCCTCGAAGCTTTCTTT. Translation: CASRTGSLEAFF. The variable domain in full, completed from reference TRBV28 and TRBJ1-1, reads DVKVTQSSRYLVKRTGEKVFLECVQDMDHENMFWYRQDPGLGLRLIYFSYDVKMKEKGDIPEGYSVSREKKERFSLILESASTNQTSMYLCASRTGSLEAFFGQGTRLTVV.

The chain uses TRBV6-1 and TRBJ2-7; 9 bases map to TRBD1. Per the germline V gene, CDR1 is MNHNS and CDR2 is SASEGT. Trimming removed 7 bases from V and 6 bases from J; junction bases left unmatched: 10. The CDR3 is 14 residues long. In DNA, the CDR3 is TGTGCCAGCATTGAGGGGACAGGGATCCGCGAGCAGTACGTC. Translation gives CASIEGTGIREQYV.

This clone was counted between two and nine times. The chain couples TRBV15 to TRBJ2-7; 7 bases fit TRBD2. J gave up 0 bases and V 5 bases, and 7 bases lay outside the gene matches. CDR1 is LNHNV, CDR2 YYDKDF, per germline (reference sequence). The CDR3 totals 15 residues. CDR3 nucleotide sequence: TGTGCCACCAGCGAGGGACTACCGAGCTCCTACGAGCAGTACTTC. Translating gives CATSEGLPSSYEQYF. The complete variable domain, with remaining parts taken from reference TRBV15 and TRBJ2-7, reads DAMVIQNPRYQVTQFGKPVTLSCSQTLNHNVMYWYQQKSSQAPKLLFHYYDKDFNNEADTPDNFQSRRPNTSFCFLDIRSPGLGDTAMYLCATSEGLPSSYEQYFGPGTRLTVT.

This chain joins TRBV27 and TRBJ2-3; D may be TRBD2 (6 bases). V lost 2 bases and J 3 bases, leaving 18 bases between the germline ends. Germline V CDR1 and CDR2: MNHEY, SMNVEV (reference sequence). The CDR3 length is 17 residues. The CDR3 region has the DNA TGTGCCAGCAGTTTAAGTTTGCGGGGTATCATGACAGATACGCAGTATTTT. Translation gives CASSLSLRGIMTDTQYF.

As DNA, the CDR3 is TGTGCCAGCAGCCTGCAGGGACAGGGAGTTCAGCAGTACTTC. Translated, it gives CASSLQGQGVQQYF. The J gene is TRBJ2-7, the V gene TRBV14, with TRBD1 matching 9 bases. V lost 4 bases and J lost 8; bases outside the gene matches: 9. Germline loops: CDR1 SGHDN, CDR2 FVKESK. This CDR3 has 14 amino acids. The full variable domain, completed using reference TRBV14 and TRBJ2-7, is EAGVTQFPSHSVIEKGQTVTLRCDPISGHDNLYWYRRVMGKEIKFLLHFVKESKQDESGMPNNRFLAERTGGTYSTLKVQPAELEDSGVYFCASSLQGQGVQQYFGPGTRLTVT.

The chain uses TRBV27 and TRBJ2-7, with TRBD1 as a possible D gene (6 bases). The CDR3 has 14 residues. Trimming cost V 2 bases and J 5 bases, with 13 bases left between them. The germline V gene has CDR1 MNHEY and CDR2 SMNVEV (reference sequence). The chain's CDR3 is CASSLGQGYDEQYF. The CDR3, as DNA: TGTGCCAGCAGTTTAGGGCAGGGGTACGACGAGCAGTACTTC.

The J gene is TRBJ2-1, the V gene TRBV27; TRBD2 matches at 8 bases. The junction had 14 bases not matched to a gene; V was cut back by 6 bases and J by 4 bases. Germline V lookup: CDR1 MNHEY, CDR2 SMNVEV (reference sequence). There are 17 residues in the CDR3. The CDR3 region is CASSRQTSAVPYNEQFF. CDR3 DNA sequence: TGTGCCAGCAGCCGCCAGACTAGCGCAGTACCTTACAATGAGCAGTTCTTC.